The 4 T cell receptor beta chains below come from one sample, sequenced in a study of cytomegalovirus exposure and HLA in healthy donors. Sequencing was performed with immunoSEQ multiplex PCR; in TCRdb, only in-frame clones are kept and a portion is missing. The data hold about 150,000 clones, with 94% observed a single time. The sequencing sample was made of PBMCs. The receptors shown here come from a man younger than 30 in good health and CMV-seropositive.

The chain combines TRBV15 with TRBJ2-7; 9 positions agree with TRBD2. CDR1 is LNHNV, CDR2 YYDKDF, per germline (reference sequence). V trimming: 6 bases; J trimming: 0 bases; junction bases outside the gene matches: 3. The CDR3 is 14 amino acids. In DNA form, the CDR3 reads TGTGCCACCAGGCAGACTAGCGGCTCCTACGAGCAGTACTTC. Amino acid sequence: CATRQTSGSYEQYF.

The V and J genes are TRBV5-1 and TRBJ1-4, with D unclear. The CDR3 has 16 amino acids. Germline V gene sequence: CDR1 SGHRS, CDR2 YFSETQ. V was cut by 4 bases and J by 0 bases, with 13 bases left in between. CDR3 in amino acids: CASSPMSSTTNEKLFF. In DNA form, the CDR3 reads TGCGCCAGCAGCCCCATGTCGAGTACAACTAATGAAAAACTGTTTTTT.

The genes are TRBV2 and TRBJ1-2, with 9 bases aligning to TRBD1. From germline, CDR1 is SNHLY and CDR2 FYNNEI. The junction had 13 bases not matched to a gene; V was cut back by 6 bases and J by 5 bases. This CDR3 region has 16 residues. The CDR3 sequence: CASRGPGTGRGYGYTF. The CDR3 DNA is TGTGCCAGCAGGGGTCCTGGGACAGGGAGAGGGTATGGCTACACCTTC.

The V call is TRBV28, the J call TRBJ2-5, with D perhaps TRBD2 (6 bases). This CDR3 is 12 amino acids long. From germline, CDR1 is MDHEN and CDR2 SYDVKM. With 4 bases removed from V and 9 bases from J, the gap between germline ends came to 12 bases. The CDR3 loop reads CASSYNPGAQYF. DNA of the CDR3: TGTGCCAGCAGTTATAATCCGGGAGCCCAGTACTTC.